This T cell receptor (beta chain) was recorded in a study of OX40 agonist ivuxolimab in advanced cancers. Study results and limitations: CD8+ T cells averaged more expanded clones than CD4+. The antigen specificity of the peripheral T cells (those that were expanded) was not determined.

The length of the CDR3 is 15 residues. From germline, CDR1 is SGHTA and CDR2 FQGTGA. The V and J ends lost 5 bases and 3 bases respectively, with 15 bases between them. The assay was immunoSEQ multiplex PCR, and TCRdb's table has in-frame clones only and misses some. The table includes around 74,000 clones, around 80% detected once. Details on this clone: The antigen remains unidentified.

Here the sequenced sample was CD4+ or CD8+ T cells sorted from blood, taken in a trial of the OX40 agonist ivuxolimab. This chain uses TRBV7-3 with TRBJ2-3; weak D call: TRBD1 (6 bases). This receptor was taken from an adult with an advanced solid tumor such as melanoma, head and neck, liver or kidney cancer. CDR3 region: CASSAPGAGTDTQYF. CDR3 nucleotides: TGTGCCAGCAGCGCCCCAGGGGCGGGTACAGATACGCAGTATTTT.